This passage covers 6 T cell receptor beta chains from one sample sequenced in a study of high-grade serous ovarian cancer treatment subgroups. The tumor samples were collected prior to definitive surgery or chemotherapy. Assay used: immunoSEQ multiplex PCR; TCRdb lists only in-frame clones, some missing. This sample carries approximately 6,000 clones, about 80% of them seen once, and the ten largest clones take about 10%. The sequenced sample was tumor tissue. Receptors were obtained from a human donor with high-grade serous ovarian cancer.

The chain employs TRBV11-2 and TRBJ1-3, with D uncertain. Germline V gene sequence: CDR1 SGHAT, CDR2 FQNNGV. Deletions cut 5 bases from V and 0 bases from J, with 11 bases between. CDR3 length equals 15 residues. The DNA of the CDR3 is TGTGCCAGCAGCCTCGACGGCCACTCTGGAAACACCATATATTTT. Its protein product is CASSLDGHSGNTIYF.

The CDR3 protein is CASSFTSGYEQYF. CDR3 DNA sequence: TGCGCCAGCAGCTTCACTAGCGGGTACGAGCAGTACTTC. The chain recombines TRBV5-1 with TRBJ2-7; 9 bases are shared with TRBD2. J was trimmed by 4 bases and V by 2 bases; bases with no gene match: 1. Germline V gives CDR1 SGHRS, CDR2 YFSETQ. CDR3 length: 13 amino acids.

The rearrangement links TRBV14 to TRBJ2-3, with D possibly TRBD1 on 5 matching bases. V was cut by 6 bases and J by 0 bases, with 7 bases left in between. The CDR3 consists of 13 residues. The germline V gene encodes CDR1 SGHDN and CDR2 FVKESK. For the CDR3, the DNA is TGTGCCAGCAGACGACAGAGCACAGATACGCAGTATTTT. This encodes CASRRQSTDTQYF.

The chain employs TRBV7-2 and TRBJ1-6; D unresolved. The V end was cut by 0 bases, the J end by 11 bases, with 8 bases between. From germline, CDR1 is SGHTA and CDR2 FQGNSA. CDR3 length: 13 residues. CDR3: CASSLARAAPLHF. The CDR3 DNA reads as TGTGCCAGCAGCTTAGCTCGGGCGGCACCCCTCCACTTT. The variable domain in full, completed from reference TRBV7-2 and TRBJ1-6, reads GAGVSQSPSNKVTEKGKDVELRCDPISGHTALYWYRQSLGQGLEFLIYFQGNSAPDKSGLPSDRFSAERTGGSVSTLTIQRTQQEDSAVYLCASSLARAAPLHFGNGTRLTVT.

The chain has TRBV6-6 and TRBJ2-5, with 7 bases aligning to TRBD2. The CDR3 length is 14 residues. Germline values: CDR1 MNHNY, CDR2 SVGAGI (reference sequence). V lost 5 bases to trimming and J lost 2 bases; unmatched junction nucleotides: 5. CDR3 sequence reads: CASSGGAGQETQYF. The CDR3 region has the DNA TGTGCCAGCAGTGGGGGAGCGGGGCAAGAGACCCAGTACTTC.

The CDR3 sequence: CASSPRTVAKNIQYF. The CDR3 bases are TGTGCCAGCAGTCCCCGGACCGTCGCCAAAAACATTCAGTACTTC. V usage is TRBV28 and J usage is TRBJ2-4; D gene unclear. The germline V gene has CDR1 MDHEN and CDR2 SYDVKM. The V end lost 5 bases, the J end lost 1 base, and 12 bases lay between the germline ends. The CDR3 totals 15 residues.